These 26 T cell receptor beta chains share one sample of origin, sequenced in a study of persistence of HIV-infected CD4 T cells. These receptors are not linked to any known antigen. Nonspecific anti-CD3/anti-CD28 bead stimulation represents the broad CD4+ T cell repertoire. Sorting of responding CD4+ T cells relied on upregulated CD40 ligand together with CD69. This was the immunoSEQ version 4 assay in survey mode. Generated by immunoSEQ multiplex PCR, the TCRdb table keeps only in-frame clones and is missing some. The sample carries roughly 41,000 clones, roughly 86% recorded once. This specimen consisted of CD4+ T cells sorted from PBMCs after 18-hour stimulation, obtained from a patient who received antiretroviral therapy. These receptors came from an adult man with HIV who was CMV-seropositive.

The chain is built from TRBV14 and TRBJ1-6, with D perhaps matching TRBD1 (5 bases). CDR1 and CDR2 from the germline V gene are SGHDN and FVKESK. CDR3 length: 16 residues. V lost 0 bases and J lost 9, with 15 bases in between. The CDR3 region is CASSQDIAGPGSPLHF. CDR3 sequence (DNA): TGTGCCAGCAGCCAAGATATAGCAGGGCCTGGTTCACCCCTCCACTTT.

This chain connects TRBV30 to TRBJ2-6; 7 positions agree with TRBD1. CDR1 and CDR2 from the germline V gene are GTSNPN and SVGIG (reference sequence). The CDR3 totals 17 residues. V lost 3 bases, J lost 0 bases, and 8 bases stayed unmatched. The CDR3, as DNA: TGTGCCTGGAGAGTTTACAGGGGTAACTCTGGGGCCAACGTCCTGACTTTC. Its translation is CAWRVYRGNSGANVLTF.

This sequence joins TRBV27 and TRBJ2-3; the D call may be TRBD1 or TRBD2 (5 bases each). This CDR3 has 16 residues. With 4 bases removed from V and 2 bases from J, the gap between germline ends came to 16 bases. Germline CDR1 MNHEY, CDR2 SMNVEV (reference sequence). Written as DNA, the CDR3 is TGTGCCAGCAGTTGGGGGTCTCGTGGGGACACAGATACGCAGTATTTT. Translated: CASSWGSRGDTDTQYF.

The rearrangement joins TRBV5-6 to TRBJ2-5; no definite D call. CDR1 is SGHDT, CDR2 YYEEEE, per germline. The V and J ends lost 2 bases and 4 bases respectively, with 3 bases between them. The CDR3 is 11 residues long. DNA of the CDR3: TGTGCCAGCAGCTTCGCAGAGACCCAGTACTTC. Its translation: CASSFAETQYF.

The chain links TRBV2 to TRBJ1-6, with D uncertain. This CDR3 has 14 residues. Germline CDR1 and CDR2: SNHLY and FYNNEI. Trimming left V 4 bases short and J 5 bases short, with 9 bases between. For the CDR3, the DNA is TGTGCCAGCAGTGTAAGGCGAGATAATTCACCCCTCCACTTT. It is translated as CASSVRRDNSPLHF. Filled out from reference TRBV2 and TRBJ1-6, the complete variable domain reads EPEVTQTPSHQVTQMGQEVILRCVPISNHLYFYWYRQILGQKVEFLVSFYNNEISEKSEIFDDQFSVERPDGSNFTLKIRSTKLEDSAMYFCASSVRRDNSPLHFGNGTRLTVT.

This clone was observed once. The chain's CDR3 is CASSYPGLAGASTDTQYF. For the CDR3, the DNA is TGTGCCAGCAGTTACCCGGGACTAGCGGGAGCTAGCACAGATACGCAGTATTTT. The chain has TRBV6-2 or TRBV6-3 and TRBJ2-3; 14 nucleotides line up with TRBD2. The CDR3 has 18 residues. The V and J ends lost 2 bases and 0 bases, in that order; junction bases with no gene match: 4. Germline V gene sequence: CDR1 MNHEY, CDR2 SVGEGT.

The CDR3 loop reads CAWSVRSTDTQYF. The DNA for the CDR3 is TGTGCCTGGAGTGTACGGAGTACAGATACGCAGTATTTT. The chain joins TRBV30 to TRBJ2-3; D remains ambiguous. Germline V gene data show CDR1 as GTSNPN and CDR2 as SVGIG (reference sequence). The CDR3 is 13 amino acids. Between the trimmed V and J ends, which lost 0 bases and 3 bases, there was a span of 7 bases. Filled out from reference TRBV30 and TRBJ2-3, the complete variable domain reads SQTIHQWPATLVQPVGSPLSLECTVEGTSNPNLYWYRQAAGRGLQLLFYSVGIGQISSEVPQNLSASRPQDRQFILSSKKLLLSDSGFYLCAWSVRSTDTQYFGPGTRLTVL.

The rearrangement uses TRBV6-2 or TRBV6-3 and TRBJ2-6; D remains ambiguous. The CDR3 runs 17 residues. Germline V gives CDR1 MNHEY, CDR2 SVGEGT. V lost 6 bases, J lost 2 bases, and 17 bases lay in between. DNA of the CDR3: TGTGCCAGCAGCCCGGTAACTGGGCTAGCTGGGGCCAACGTCCTGACTTTC. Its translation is CASSPVTGLAGANVLTF.

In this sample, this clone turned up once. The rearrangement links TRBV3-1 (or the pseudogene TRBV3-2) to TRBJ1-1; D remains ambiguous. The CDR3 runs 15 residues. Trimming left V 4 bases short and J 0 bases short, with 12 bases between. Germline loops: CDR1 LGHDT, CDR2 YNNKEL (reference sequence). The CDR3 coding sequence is TGTGCCAGCAGCCCCCGAGGGAGGATGAACACTGAAGCTTTCTTT. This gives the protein CASSPRGRMNTEAFF.

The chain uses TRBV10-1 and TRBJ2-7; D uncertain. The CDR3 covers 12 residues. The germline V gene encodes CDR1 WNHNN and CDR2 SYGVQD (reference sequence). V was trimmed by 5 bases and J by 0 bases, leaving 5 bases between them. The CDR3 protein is CASSIGSYEQYF. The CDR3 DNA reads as TGCGCCAGCAGTATCGGCTCCTACGAGCAGTACTTC.

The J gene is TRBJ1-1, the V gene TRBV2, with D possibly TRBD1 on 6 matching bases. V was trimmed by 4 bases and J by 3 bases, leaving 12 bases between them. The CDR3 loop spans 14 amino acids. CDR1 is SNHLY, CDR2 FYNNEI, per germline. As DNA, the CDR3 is TGTGCCAGCAGTGCAACAGGGCCCGACACTGAAGCTTTCTTT. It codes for CASSATGPDTEAFF.

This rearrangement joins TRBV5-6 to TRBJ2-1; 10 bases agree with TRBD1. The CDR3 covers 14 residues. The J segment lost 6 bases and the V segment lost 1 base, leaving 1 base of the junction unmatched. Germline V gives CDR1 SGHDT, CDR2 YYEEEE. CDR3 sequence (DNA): TGTGCCAGCAGCTTGCGGACAGGGGGCAATGAGCAGTTCTTC. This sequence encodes CASSLRTGGNEQFF.

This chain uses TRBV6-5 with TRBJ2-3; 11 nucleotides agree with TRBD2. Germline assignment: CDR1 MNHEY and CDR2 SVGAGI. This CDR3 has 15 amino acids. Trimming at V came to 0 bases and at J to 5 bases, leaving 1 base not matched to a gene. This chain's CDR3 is CASSYSLAGGDTQYF. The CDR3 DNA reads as TGTGCCAGCAGTTACTCGCTAGCGGGAGGAGATACGCAGTATTTT.

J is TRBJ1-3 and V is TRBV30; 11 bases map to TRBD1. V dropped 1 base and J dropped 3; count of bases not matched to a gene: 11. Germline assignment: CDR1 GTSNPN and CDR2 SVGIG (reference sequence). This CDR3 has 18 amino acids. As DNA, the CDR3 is TGTGCCTGGAGTGATCTATTGGACAGGGGGCTTGGTGGAAACACCATATATTTT. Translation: CAWSDLLDRGLGGNTIYF.

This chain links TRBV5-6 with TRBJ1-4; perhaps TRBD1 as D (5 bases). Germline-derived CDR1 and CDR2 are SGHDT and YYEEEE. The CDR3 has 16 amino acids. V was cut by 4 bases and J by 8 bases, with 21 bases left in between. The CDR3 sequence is CASSPGLLRGGEKLFF. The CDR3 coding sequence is TGTGCCAGCAGCCCGGGACTCCTACGGGGAGGGGAAAAACTGTTTTTT.

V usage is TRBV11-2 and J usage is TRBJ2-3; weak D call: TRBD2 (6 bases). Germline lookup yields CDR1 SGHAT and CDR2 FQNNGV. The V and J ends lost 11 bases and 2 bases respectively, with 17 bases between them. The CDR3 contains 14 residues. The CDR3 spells CAGSRDFDTDTQYF. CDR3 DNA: TGTGCCGGCTCGCGGGACTTTGACACAGATACGCAGTATTTT.

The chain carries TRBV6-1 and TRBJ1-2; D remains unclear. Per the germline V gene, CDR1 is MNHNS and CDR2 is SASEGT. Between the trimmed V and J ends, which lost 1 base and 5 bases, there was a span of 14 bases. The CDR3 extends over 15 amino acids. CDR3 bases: TGTGCCAGCAGTGAAGAGGGCACTTCCCGATATGGCTACACCTTC. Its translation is CASSEEGTSRYGYTF.

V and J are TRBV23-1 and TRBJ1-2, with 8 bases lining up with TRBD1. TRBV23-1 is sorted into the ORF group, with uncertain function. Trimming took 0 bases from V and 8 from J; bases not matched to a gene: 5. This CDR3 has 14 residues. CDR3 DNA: TGCGCCAGCAGTCAATCGGACAGGGTGGAAGGCTACACCTTC. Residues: CASSQSDRVEGYTF.

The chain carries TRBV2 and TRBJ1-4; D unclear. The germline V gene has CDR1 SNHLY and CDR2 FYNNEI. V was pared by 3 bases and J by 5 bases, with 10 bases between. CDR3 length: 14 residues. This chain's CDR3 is CASSEGKLNEKLFF. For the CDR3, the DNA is TGTGCCAGCAGTGAGGGCAAATTAAATGAAAAACTGTTTTTT.

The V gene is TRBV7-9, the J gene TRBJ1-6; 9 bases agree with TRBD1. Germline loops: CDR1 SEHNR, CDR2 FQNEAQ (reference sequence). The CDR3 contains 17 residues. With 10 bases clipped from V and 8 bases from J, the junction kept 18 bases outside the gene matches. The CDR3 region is CATRYRPERQGDSPLHF. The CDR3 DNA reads TGTGCCACCCGCTACCGACCGGAGAGACAGGGGGATTCACCCCTCCACTTT.

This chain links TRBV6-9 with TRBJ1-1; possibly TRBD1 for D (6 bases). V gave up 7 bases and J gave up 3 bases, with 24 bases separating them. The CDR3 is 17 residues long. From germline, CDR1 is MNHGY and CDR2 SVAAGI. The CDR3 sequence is CASTRRDTSLWDTEAFF. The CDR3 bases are TGTGCCAGCACCCGCCGGGACACTTCTCTGTGGGACACTGAAGCTTTCTTT.

CDR3 sequence reads: CAWGDTANYGYTF. CDR3 coding DNA: TGTGCCTGGGGGGACACAGCTAACTATGGCTACACCTTC. The rearrangement joins TRBV30 to TRBJ1-2, with D tentatively TRBD1 (6 bases). V was pared by 5 bases and J by 0 bases, with 10 bases between. This CDR3 is 13 amino acids long. Germline loops: CDR1 GTSNPN, CDR2 SVGIG (reference sequence).

The CDR3 sequence: CASSASFHTEAFF. For the CDR3, the DNA is TGTGCCAGCAGTGCATCATTTCACACTGAAGCTTTCTTT. The chain is built from TRBV12-3 or TRBV12-4 and TRBJ1-1; the D is unclear. This CDR3 region has 13 residues. Trimming removed 5 bases at V and 3 bases at J, with 10 bases between.

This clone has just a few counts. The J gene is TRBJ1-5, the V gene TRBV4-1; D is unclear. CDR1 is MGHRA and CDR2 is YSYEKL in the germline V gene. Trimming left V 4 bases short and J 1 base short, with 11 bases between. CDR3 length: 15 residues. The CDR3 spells CASSPSPLSNQPQHF. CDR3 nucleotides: TGCGCCAGCAGCCCGTCCCCCCTGAGCAATCAGCCCCAGCATTTT.

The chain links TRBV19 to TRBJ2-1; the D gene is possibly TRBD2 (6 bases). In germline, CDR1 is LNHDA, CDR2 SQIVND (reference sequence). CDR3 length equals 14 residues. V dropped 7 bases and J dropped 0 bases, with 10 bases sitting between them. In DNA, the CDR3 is TGTGCCAGTAATCCCGGGAGCTCCTACAATGAGCAGTTCTTC. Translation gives CASNPGSSYNEQFF.

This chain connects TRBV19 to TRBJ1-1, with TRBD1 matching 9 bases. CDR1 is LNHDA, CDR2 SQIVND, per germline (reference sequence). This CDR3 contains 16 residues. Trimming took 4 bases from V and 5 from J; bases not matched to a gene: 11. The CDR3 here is CASSKPQGAQRTEAFF. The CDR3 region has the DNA TGTGCCAGTAGTAAACCACAGGGGGCGCAAAGAACTGAAGCTTTCTTT.